This T cell receptor (beta chain) was captured in a study of T cells in lung cancer brain metastases. Clones were sequenced by immunoSEQ multiplex PCR, and TCRdb holds only the in-frame ones, with some missing. The sample contains roughly 4,800 clones, approximately 85% of which appear only once. Points from the study as a whole: The complete infiltrating T cell repertoire may not have been retrieved from FFPE.

V lost 4 bases to trimming and J lost 0 bases; unmatched junction nucleotides: 7. There are 18 residues in the CDR3. Germline V gene sequence: CDR1 SEHNR, CDR2 FQNEAQ (reference sequence). Of note for this clone: Its antigen is not identified.

The rearrangement joins TRBV7-9 to TRBJ2-3; the match to TRBD2 covers 13 bases. The sequence was obtained from a man in his fifties with non-small cell lung cancer. Sequencing was done on a sample of tumor tissue from the primary lung tumor. The CDR3 loop is CASSSPGLAGSSTDTQYF. CDR3 DNA sequence: TGTGCCAGCAGCTCCCCGGGACTAGCGGGATCTAGCACAGATACGCAGTATTTT.